This TCR beta chain is from a study of blood T cell repertoires in COVID-19. In the study overall: The origin of the acute and convalescent COVID-19 samples was the United States, Italy and Spain. T cells, B-cell-depleted T cells, or PBMCs supplied cDNA or gDNA.

Per the study methods: Amplified reference gene primers provided the basis for estimating nucleated cell counts. Produced via immunoSEQ multiplex PCR; TCRdb's table is partial and in-frame only. V, J and clone size are those of that table, while D and trimming were read from the DNA. The sample has about 70,000 clones; over 80% are singletons. The ends were cut back, 4 bases at V and 12 bases at J, with 13 bases in the middle. The V gene's germline CDR1 is MNHEY and CDR2 SVGAGI. CDR3 length: 11 residues. This chain joins TRBV6-5 and TRBJ2-7; D possibly corresponds to TRBD1 (6 bases). What was sequenced was peripheral blood. The receptor was derived from a woman aged 60-75 years with acute or convalescent COVID-19. CDR3 in DNA: TGTGCCAGCAGTTCGGACAGATCGTGGTACTTC. It is translated as CASSSDRSWYF.